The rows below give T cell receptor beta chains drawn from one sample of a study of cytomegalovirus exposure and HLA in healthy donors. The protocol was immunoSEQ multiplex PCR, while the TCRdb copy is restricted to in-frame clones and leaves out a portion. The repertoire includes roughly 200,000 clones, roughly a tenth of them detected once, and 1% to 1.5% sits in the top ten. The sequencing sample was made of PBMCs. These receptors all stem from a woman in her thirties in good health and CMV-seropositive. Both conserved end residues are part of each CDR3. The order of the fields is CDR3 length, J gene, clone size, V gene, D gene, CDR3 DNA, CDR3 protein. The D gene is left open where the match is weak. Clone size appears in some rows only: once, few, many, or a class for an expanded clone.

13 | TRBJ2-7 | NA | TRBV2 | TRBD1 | TGTGCCAGCAGTTGGGACAGGAGCTACGAGCAGTACTTC | CASSWDRSYEQYF
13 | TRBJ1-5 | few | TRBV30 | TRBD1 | TGTGCCTGGAGTCGAGACAGGGACCAGCCCCAGCATTTT | CAWSRDRDQPQHF
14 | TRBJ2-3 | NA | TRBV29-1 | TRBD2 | TGCAGCGGCAGACTAGCGGGAGTGGCAGATACGCAGTATTTT | CSGRLAGVADTQYF
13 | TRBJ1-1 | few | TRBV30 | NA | TGTGCCTGGATTGGGGGCGGTGGCACTGAAGCTTTCTTT | CAWIGGGGTEAFF
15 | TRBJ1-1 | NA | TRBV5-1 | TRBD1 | TGCGCCAGCAGCGGACAGGGGTCGGGGAACACTGAAGCTTTCTTT | CASSGQGSGNTEAFF
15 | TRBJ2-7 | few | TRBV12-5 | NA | TGTGCTAGTGGTTTGGGCGCAGGTAGCTCCTACGAGCAGTACTTC | CASGLGAGSSYEQYF
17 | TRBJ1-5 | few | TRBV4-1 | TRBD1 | TGCGCCAGCAGCCAAGCCCAGACAGGGTATAGCAATCAGCCCCAGCATTTT | CASSQAQTGYSNQPQHF
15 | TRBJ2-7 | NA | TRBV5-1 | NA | TGCGCCAGCAGCCCGACAGTTTCCAAAAGCTACGAGCAGTACTTC | CASSPTVSKSYEQYF
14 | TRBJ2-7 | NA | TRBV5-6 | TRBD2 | TGTGCCAGCAGCTTGACTAGCGGGGCCTACGAGCAGTACTTC | CASSLTSGAYEQYF
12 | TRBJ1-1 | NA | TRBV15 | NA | TGTGCCACCAGCACCCCGGGGGATGAAGCTTTCTTT | CATSTPGDEAFF
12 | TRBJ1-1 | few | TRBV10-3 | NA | TGTGCCATCAGTGAGACAGACACTGAAGCTTTCTTT | CAISETDTEAFF
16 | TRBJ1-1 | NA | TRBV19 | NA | TGTGCCAGTTGTCCACTTGATACAGGGATGAACACTGAAGCTTTCTTT | CASCPLDTGMNTEAFF
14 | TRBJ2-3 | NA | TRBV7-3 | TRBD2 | TGTGCCAGCAGCTTCGCGGGAGCGACAGATACGCAGTATTTT | CASSFAGATDTQYF
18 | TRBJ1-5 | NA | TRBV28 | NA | TGTGCCAGCAGTCCTTCCCAACGGGAGCCCTGGGGCAATCAGCCCCAGCATTTT | CASSPSQREPWGNQPQHF
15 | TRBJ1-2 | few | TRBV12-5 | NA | TGTGCTAGTGGTTTGGTAATGCGAGCTAACTATGGCTACACCTTC | CASGLVMRANYGYTF
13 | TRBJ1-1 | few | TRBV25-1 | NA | TGTGCCAGCAGTGAATCAGGGATTGCTGAAGCTTTCTTT | CASSESGIAEAFF
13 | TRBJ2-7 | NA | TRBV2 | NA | TGTGCCAGCAGCAATGAGGTCTCCTACGAGCAGTACTTC | CASSNEVSYEQYF
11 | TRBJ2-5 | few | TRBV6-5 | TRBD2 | TGTGCCATCCTAGCGGGAGATACCCAGTACTTC | CAILAGDTQYF
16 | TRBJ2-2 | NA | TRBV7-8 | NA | TGTGCCAGCAGCTTGCAGGGACTCCTTAACACCGGGGAGCTGTTTTTT | CASSLQGLLNTGELFF
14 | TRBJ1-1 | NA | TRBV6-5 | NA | TGTGCCAGCAGTGAAGGACAGATGAACACTGAAGCTTTCTTT | CASSEGQMNTEAFF